The present entry profiles one T cell receptor beta chain with its context. Trimming cost V 3 bases and J 0 bases, with 9 bases left between them. From germline, CDR1 is MNHEY and CDR2 SMNVEV (reference sequence). This CDR3 is 15 amino acids long. Sequencing used immunoSEQ multiplex PCR; TCRdb keeps in-frame clones, though not all of them. The sample yields around 130,000 clones, about 83% seen once. This entry is derived from a study of blood T cell repertoires in COVID-19. Study details: The analysed material was cDNA or gDNA that came from T cells, B-cell-depleted T cells, or PBMCs.

This TCR came from a human donor in a cohort sampled during active COVID-19. The chain combines TRBV27 with TRBJ2-1, with D possibly being TRBD2 (5 bases). Sequenced material: peripheral blood. The CDR3 sequence: CASSFEGDSYNEQFF. The CDR3 nucleotides are TGTGCCAGCAGTTTCGAGGGCGACTCCTACAATGAGCAGTTCTTC.